This section outlines one TCR beta chain sequence together with its context. V lost 1 base, J lost 3 bases, and 10 bases lay in between. The CDR3 length is 14 residues. Germline V gives CDR1 SGHTA, CDR2 FQGNSA. This table comes from immunoSEQ multiplex PCR, and its TCRdb copy is limited to in-frame clones, with some not included. The sample includes roughly 20,000 clones, over 75% of them seen just once. This record belongs to a study of blood T cell repertoires in COVID-19. This sequence was found in a human donor with active COVID-19. The donor label of this sample is uncertain. The sequenced sample was peripheral blood. The chain combines TRBV7-2 with TRBJ2-7, with D possibly TRBD1 on 5 matching bases. CDR3 sequence: CASSLEDIYYEQYF. As DNA, the CDR3 is TGTGCCAGCAGCTTAGAGGACATTTACTACGAGCAGTACTTC.